This T cell receptor beta chain was found in a study of shared clonotypes between healthy human individuals. The overall study: The donor pool was made up of two women and three men aged 18 to 49. Study-wide results and caveats: A generally larger estimated richness was seen in naive subsets than in memory subsets. Rarefaction revealed incomplete sorted-subset sequencing despite large depth.

TCRdb's copy holds only in-frame clones and misses some; the assay was immunoSEQ multiplex PCR. Among about 590,000 clones listed, over 95% were seen once. Trimming cost V 4 bases and J 4 bases, with 17 bases left between them. The CDR3 sequence is 16 residues long. Looked up from germline, CDR1 is MGHRA and CDR2 is YSYEKL. Concerning this clone itself: What it binds is unknown.

CD45RO negativity and positive selection for CCR7 defined naive CD8 cells, a population that excluded terminally differentiated effector memory CD45RA+ cells. Sequencing was done on a sample of naive CD8+ T cells sorted from blood. This receptor was identified in a woman aged 30 to 39 in good health. The rearrangement joins TRBV4-1 to TRBJ1-3; D perhaps matches TRBD1 (6 bases). The CDR3 DNA sequence: TGCGCCAGCAGCCCCGGTTGGGGGGGCTTGGGAAACACCATATATTTT. It specifies CASSPGWGGLGNTIYF.